Given below is one TCR beta chain in context. The antigen remains unidentified. Germline V lookup: CDR1 MNHNS, CDR2 SASEGT. V was pared by 6 bases and J by 0 bases, with 4 bases of the junction left unmatched. The CDR3 spans 14 residues. The primer mix had 60 Vbeta and 13 Jbeta primers. Per the authors' pipeline: Per a later analysis, the number of unique TCR beta chains was some 80 million, of which around 9.9 million were shared. TCRdb keeps only in-frame clones here, not all; method: immunoSEQ multiplex PCR. Clonal size and the V and J genes are those of that table, whereas D and trimming came from the DNA. Among about 120,000 clones, 78% were seen once, and the ten largest hold about a tenth. This specimen comes from a study of cytomegalovirus exposure and HLA in healthy donors. Overall study findings and caveats: The productive fraction for most TCR beta V segments was about 87% or about 30% in an earlier analysis. What was likely a sequencing artifact was a cluster of highly shared sequence variants. According to a later analysis, donors in an Asian-associated ancestry cluster reportedly had fewer N-insertions than the roughly 660-donor mean.

The sample was PBMCs. The origin of this receptor is a man younger than 45 in good health and CMV-seropositive. The rearrangement uses TRBV6-1 and TRBJ2-7; 8 bases align to TRBD1. Here the CDR3 DNA reads TGTGCCAGCAGAAGAGGGACAGGCTCCTACGAGCAGTACTTC. It specifies CASRRGTGSYEQYF.